The sequence of this TCR beta chain was determined in a study of OX40 agonist ivuxolimab in advanced cancers. Sequencing used immunoSEQ multiplex PCR; TCRdb keeps in-frame clones, though not all of them. The sample records tens of thousands of clones, over 80% being singletons. With 5 bases removed from V and 0 bases from J, the gap between germline ends came to 11 bases. The CDR3 runs 16 residues. Germline CDR1 is LNHNV and CDR2 is YYDKDF (reference sequence). This clonotype was obtained from an adult with an advanced solid tumor such as melanoma, head and neck, liver or kidney cancer. Sequenced material: CD4+ or CD8+ T cells sorted from blood, taken in a trial of the OX40 agonist ivuxolimab. V is TRBV15 and J is TRBJ2-6; D call uncertain. CDR3 residues: CATSGLRSSGANVLTF. The CDR3 region has the DNA TGTGCCACCAGCGGCTTGAGGAGCTCTGGGGCCAACGTCCTGACTTTC. Together with reference TRBV15 and TRBJ2-6, the CDR3 gives the full variable domain: DAMVIQNPRYQVTQFGKPVTLSCSQTLNHNVMYWYQQKSSQAPKLLFHYYDKDFNNEADTPDNFQSRRPNTSFCFLDIRSPGLGDTAMYLCATSGLRSSGANVLTFGAGSRLTVL.